This note documents a single T cell receptor (beta chain) sequence. Its antigen is unidentified. The sample originates from a study of PD-1 blockade in classical Hodgkin lymphoma. The assay was immunoSEQ multiplex PCR, and TCRdb's table has in-frame clones only and misses some. Of approximately 89,000 clones listed, around 80% are singletons. Germline assignment: CDR1 SGHRS and CDR2 YFSETQ. The CDR3 is made up of 17 amino acids. V trimming: 4 bases; J trimming: 2 bases; junction bases outside the gene matches: 9. Points from the study as a whole: Newly diagnosed patients had diversity similar to the baseline diversity of complete responders. At baseline, newly diagnosed patients reportedly showed less TCR diversity than healthy donors. Causes of the repertoire differences remain undefined, possibly disease activity or prior therapy. Individuals who commenced nivolumab within less than 1 year of ASCT were excluded.

Autologous stem cell transplantation was followed by relapse in every patient, and brentuximab vedotin exposure varied. This clonotype originated in a human donor with classical Hodgkin lymphoma. The genes are TRBV5-1 and TRBJ2-1; 10 nucleotides line up with TRBD1. The sequencing used peripheral blood mononuclear cells (PBMCs), collected at baseline. Here the CDR3 DNA reads TGCGCCAGCAGCATCTCCGGGACAGGGGTCACCTACAATGAGCAGTTCTTC. Residues: CASSISGTGVTYNEQFF.